This TCR beta chain was sequenced in a study of blood T cell repertoires in COVID-19. This CDR3 is built from 15 residues. CDR1 is SGHRS and CDR2 is YFSETQ in the germline V gene. V lost 0 bases, J lost 1 base, and 10 bases lay in between. Produced via immunoSEQ multiplex PCR; TCRdb's table is partial and in-frame only. The sample holds under 450,000 clones, about 90% seen once. The table lists this clone with a count of one. The V gene is TRBV5-1, the J gene TRBJ1-1, with a possible D match to TRBD1 (6 bases). The sequence derives from a woman aged 25 to 39 who had recovered from COVID-19. The sequencing input was PBMCs or T cells enriched from blood (not recorded which). The CDR3 bases are TGCGCCAGCAGCTTGGGGCAACAGGGGAACACTGAAGCTTTCTTT. As protein: CASSLGQQGNTEAFF.